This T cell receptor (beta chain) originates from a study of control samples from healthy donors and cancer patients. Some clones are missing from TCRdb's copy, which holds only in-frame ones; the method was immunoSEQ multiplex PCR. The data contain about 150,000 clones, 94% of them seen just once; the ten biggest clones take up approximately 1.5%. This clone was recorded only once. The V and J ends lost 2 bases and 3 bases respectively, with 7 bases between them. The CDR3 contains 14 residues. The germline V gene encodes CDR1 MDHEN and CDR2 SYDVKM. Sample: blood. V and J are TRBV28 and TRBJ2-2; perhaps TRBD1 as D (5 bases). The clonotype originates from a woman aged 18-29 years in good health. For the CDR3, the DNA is TGTGCCAGCAGTTTAAGGGGTTACACCGGGGAGCTGTTTTTT. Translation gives CASSLRGYTGELFF.